Reported below is one T cell receptor (beta chain). This clonotype was recorded a few times. No antigen is known for it. Per-nucleotide qualities are absent, and no much larger clonotype sits a single base away. The time point label of this sample denotes: patch test 1, 2 weeks after DPC sensitization. The treatment or condition label, as the study defines it: therapeutic diphenylcyclopropenone sensitization with weekly scalp DPC. Blood at each patch-test visit was drawn before the patch test was applied. Patients were considered eligible if aged 18 to 70, diagnosed with alopecia and deemed suitable for DPC therapy, and patients were excluded if pregnant. Total RNA was extracted from unfractionated whole blood that had been collected in Tempus Blood RNA tubes. Library preparation used RACE. Sequencing relied on a NextSeq 500. During library preparation, unique molecular identifiers were attached to individual cDNA molecules so that TCRs could be counted quantitatively and reproducibly. From each blood RNA sample, both TCR alpha and TCR beta chains were sequenced. The source study handled its data this way. A median of around 100,000 TCRs per sample was observed, with a range of about 20,000 to 750,000. The Decombinator software suite was used to annotate the V, J and CDR3 of the TCR reads. To make PS versus PT1 abundance plots, every sample was subsampled to the same number of TCRs (28,000). TCRs were defined as expanded if absent before sensitization and observed at least eight times at the 2-week time point. Clones were called with MiXCR by TCRdb after fastp trimmed the public reads at Q25, and only in-frame beta chains were retained. Entries are consolidated by CDR3 protein sequence, retaining the most common genes and DNA. TCRdb, rather than the study authors, made the V and J calls. This sample comprises 180,000 or so distinct CDR3 sequences, around 13% of them detected only once. The top ten clonotypes cover 1.5% to 2% of the sample.

The data were obtained in a study of human T cells and chemical hapten exposure (dated by TCRdb to 2020 to 2022). About the full investigation: For sensitization, 2% DPC in acetone was applied to a 2 cm by 2 cm area of upper inner arm skin. Patch testing was performed on the upper back with Finn chambers containing 0.01% DPC, and the patch tests were scored after 6 days according to International Contact Dermatitis Research Group standards. Blood for TCR sequencing was provided by twenty-nine alopecia patients at one to four time points (pre-sensitization, 2, 6 and 24 weeks). Libraries were combined into a pool for sequencing, and differences in TCR yield between samples came mainly from small differences in library volumes within the pool. Patient blood was sampled pre-sensitization (week 0) and at 2, 6 and about 24 weeks after DPC sensitization. Alopecia areata with under or over 50% scalp involvement, alopecia totalis and alopecia universalis were represented in the patient cohort, which was mostly female. Throughout the approximately 22-week study period, patients were also given weekly therapeutic DPC doses on the scalp. The study tracked peripheral blood TCR repertoire changes in vivo during primary and secondary sensitization to the hapten diphenylcyclopropenone (DPC) in alopecia patients. Study-wide findings and limitations: Significantly more large CDR3 similarity clusters were formed by expanded TCRs than by pre-sensitization or healthy control sets, consistent with antigen-driven responses. The number of TCRs above 1 in 1000 frequency did not change with DPC sensitization; there was no evidence of global repertoire structure alterations. All patients had alopecia, a presumed autoimmune disease, so their immune response might differ from that of healthy individuals. Repeated subsampling changed both the strength of the expansion versus patch-test correlation and the threshold at which that correlation became significant. Patch test score was positively correlated with the number of PT1 expanded TCRs, with significance at thresholds 8, 16 and 32 but not at 4.

Here V drops 5 bases and J drops 7 bases, and the junction holds 14 bases not matched to any gene. Taken from the germline V gene (reference sequence), the CDR1 and CDR2 loops are DFQATT and SNEGSKA. There are 15 amino acids in the CDR3, from cysteine to phenylalanine inclusive. The DNA shown is the 45-base CDR3, in frame from base 1. The sequence was obtained from a woman aged 25 to 39 with alopecia areata. Some clones in this sample may be carry-over from other donors' samples. The chain joins TRBV20-1 to TRBJ1-5; 7 central bases correspond to TRBD1. Sequencing was performed on whole blood, taken in connection with sensitization to the hapten diphenylcyclopropenone (DPC). CDR3 region: CSAPRQGQEGQPQHF. In nucleotide form, the sequence is TGCAGTGCTCCCCGACAGGGCCAAGAGGGACAGCCCCAGCATTTT.